This T cell receptor (beta chain) was profiled in a study of T cell repertoires in cytomegalovirus infection (dated by TCRdb to the late 2010s). Some background on the complete study: The HLA type of each donor mattered for the analysis, because public TCR beta signatures pointed to carriage of CMV infection along with the matching HLA type.

Its CDR3 holds 11 amino acids, cysteine through phenylalanine. Here the CDR3 DNA is all that survives: 33 bases in frame from base 1. A distance of 6 bases separates the germline ends of V and J, which lose 2 bases and 10 bases respectively. For CDR1 and CDR2, the germline V gene lists SGHTA and FQGNSA. The run used an Illumina HiSeq 1500. TCRdb reworked the public reads: Q25 trimming with fastp, MiXCR clone assembly, productive beta chains retained. Under each unique CDR3 protein, matching rows form one entry showing the most common genes and DNA. This sample comprises 70,000 to 75,000 distinct CDR3 sequences, more than 3% of them detected only once. Jointly, the top ten make up around 21% of the sample. The sample holds many counts of this clonotype. This receptor's antigen is unknown. The sample holds no much larger clone one base away, and base qualities are not on file. Study-wide conclusions, independent of this receptor: The ex vivo response was dominated by HLA-C-restricted CMV-specific TCR beta clonotypes, which also provided the single most frequent clonotype in two of eight donors. In both this cohort and an independent cohort of 350 or so donors, the cumulative frequency of public TCR beta family members distinguished carriers of CMV infection plus the relevant HLA type.

The sequence is built from TRBV7-2 and TRBJ2-1, and the D gene may be TRBD2, 5 bases matching. The receptor comes from a human donor in good health (CMV status not recorded). Some clones in this sample may be carry-over from other donors' samples. Sequencing used PBMCs. The CDR3 loop reads CASSLQREQFF. The nucleotide sequence reads TGTGCCAGCAGCTTACAGCGGGAGCAGTTCTTC.